Below, 15 T cell receptor beta chains from the same sample are listed, as sequenced in a study of OX40 agonist ivuxolimab in advanced cancers. Profiling relied on immunoSEQ multiplex PCR, and the TCRdb table lists in-frame clones only, not all of them. The sample shows roughly 90,000 clones, around 88% of them seen only once. Sequenced here: CD4+ or CD8+ T cells sorted from blood, sampled in a trial of the OX40 agonist ivuxolimab. The receptor set was obtained from an adult with an advanced solid tumor such as melanoma, head and neck, liver or kidney cancer.

This rearrangement joins TRBV5-1 to TRBJ2-1, with TRBD1 matching over 7 bases. Germline CDR1 reads SGHRS; CDR2 reads YFSETQ. The length of the CDR3 is 15 residues. After removal of 2 bases from V and 3 bases from J, the junction contained 5 bases not matched to a gene. For the CDR3, the DNA is TGCGCCAGCAGCTTTGGGCAGGGGGTCTACAATGAGCAGTTCTTC. This gives the protein CASSFGQGVYNEQFF.

V and J are TRBV19 and TRBJ2-3; D is ambiguous. Germline V gives CDR1 LNHDA, CDR2 SQIVND (reference sequence). V lost 6 bases to trimming and J lost 3 bases, with 4 bases between them. The CDR3 extends over 11 amino acids. This chain's CDR3 is CASRLTDTQYF. In nucleotides, the CDR3 is TGTGCCAGTAGATTGACAGATACGCAGTATTTT. Full variable domain (remainder filled in from reference TRBV19 and TRBJ2-3): DGGITQSPKYLFRKEGQNVTLSCEQNLNHDAMYWYRQDPGQGLRLIYYSQIVNDFQKGDIAEGYSVSREKKESFPLTVTSAQKNPTAFYLCASRLTDTQYFGPGTRLTVL.

J is TRBJ2-5 and V is TRBV25-1; no clear D gene. Trimming left V 7 bases short and J 5 bases short, with 11 bases between. The germline V gene encodes CDR1 MGHDK and CDR2 SYGVNS. The CDR3 spans 12 residues. The CDR3 protein is CASTLYGETQYF. The DNA of the CDR3 is TGTGCCAGCACCCTTTATGGGGAGACCCAGTACTTC.

CDR3 DNA: TGTGCCAGCAGCACCGGACCGGACAGCACCGGGGAGCTGTTTTTT. It translates to CASSTGPDSTGELFF. V is TRBV5-8 and J is TRBJ2-2, with D perhaps matching TRBD1 (6 bases). The V gene's germline CDR1 is SGHTS and CDR2 YDEGEE. The CDR3 totals 15 residues. Between the trimmed V and J ends, which lost 4 bases and 4 bases, there was a span of 14 bases.

This chain links TRBV5-1 with TRBJ2-1, with 7 bases fitting TRBD2. Germline V gene data show CDR1 as SGHRS and CDR2 as YFSETQ. The CDR3 length is 16 residues. J was trimmed by 1 base and V by 2 bases; bases with no gene match: 6. In DNA, the CDR3 is TGCGCCAGCAGCTTAAGTCTAGCGGTGTCCTACAATGAGCAGTTCTTC. It encodes CASSLSLAVSYNEQFF.

The rearrangement uses TRBV27 and TRBJ1-1, with 7 bases identical to TRBD1. The CDR3 runs 13 residues. Trimming took 6 bases from V and 6 from J; bases not matched to a gene: 7. The germline V gene encodes CDR1 MNHEY and CDR2 SMNVEV (reference sequence). In nucleotides, the CDR3 is TGTGCCAGCAGGGTCGCCGGGACAGCTGAAGCTTTCTTT. Amino acid sequence: CASRVAGTAEAFF.

CDR3: CASSTGDRGSNEQFF. In DNA, the CDR3 is TGTGCCAGCAGCACCGGGGACAGGGGGTCCAATGAGCAGTTCTTC. This sequence joins TRBV5-6 and TRBJ2-1; 11 bases fit TRBD1. Germline-derived CDR1 and CDR2 are SGHDT and YYEEEE. This CDR3 is built from 15 residues. Unmatched junction bases numbered 6, after V lost 4 bases and J lost 6 bases.

The J gene is TRBJ2-5, the V gene TRBV7-2, with TRBD2 identical over 11 bases. CDR1 and CDR2 from the germline V gene are SGHTA and FQGNSA. The CDR3 covers 13 residues. With V trimmed by 11 bases and J by 4 bases, 6 bases remained unmatched. The CDR3 coding sequence is TGTGCCTCTAGCGGGGGGATGCGAGAGACCCAGTACTTC. Its protein is CASSGGMRETQYF.

This chain's CDR3 is CSVAGQGQGYGYTF. The CDR3 coding sequence is TGCAGCGTCGCAGGACAGGGCCAGGGCTATGGCTACACCTTC. This chain uses TRBV29-1 with TRBJ1-2; 8 bases match TRBD1. The length of the CDR3 is 14 residues. The junction had 10 bases not matched to a gene; V was cut back by 6 bases and J by 4 bases. Per germline, CDR1 SQVTM and CDR2 ANQGSEA.

The V call is TRBV10-3, the J call TRBJ2-2, with D possibly TRBD2 on 6 matching bases. This CDR3 is 16 amino acids long. Germline V gene data show CDR1 as ENHRY and CDR2 as SYGVKD. The V gene lost 4 bases and the J gene lost 0 bases, with 12 bases spanning the gap. In nucleotides, the CDR3 is TGTGCCATCAGTGCCCTGGGACTCTCGAACACCGGGGAGCTGTTTTTT. This codes for CAISALGLSNTGELFF.

This sequence joins TRBV7-6 and TRBJ2-3, with 9 bases aligning to TRBD2. The CDR3 spans 16 residues. Germline CDR1 is SGHVS and CDR2 is FNYEAQ. The ends lost 4 bases at V and 5 bases at J; junction bases unmatched: 10. CDR3 loop: CASSYQAGGGRDTQYF. In nucleotides, the CDR3 is TGTGCCAGCAGCTACCAAGCGGGAGGAGGTAGAGATACGCAGTATTTT.

The J gene is TRBJ2-5, the V gene TRBV7-9; 7 bases are shared with TRBD2. Germline trimming cut 2 bases from V and 4 bases from J; bases unmatched to any gene: 4. This CDR3 comprises 14 residues. Germline CDR1 SEHNR, CDR2 FQNEAQ (reference sequence). The CDR3 is CASSLSGLGETQYF. CDR3 nucleotides: TGTGCCAGCAGCTTATCAGGACTAGGAGAGACCCAGTACTTC.

The CDR3 loop is CASSFTGRGSGNTIYF. The CDR3, as DNA: TGTGCCAGCAGCTTTACAGGGCGGGGCTCTGGAAACACCATATATTTT. The chain carries TRBV5-5 and TRBJ1-3; TRBD1 is a possible D gene (6 bases). There are 16 residues in the CDR3. Trimming pared 2 bases from V and 0 bases from J, leaving 12 bases between. The germline V gene has CDR1 SGHKS and CDR2 YYEKEE (reference sequence).

The V and J genes are TRBV18 and TRBJ2-5, with D possibly matching TRBD2 (5 bases). The germline V gene has CDR1 KGHSH and CDR2 LQKENI. This CDR3 spans 16 amino acids. V lost 6 bases to trimming and J lost 0 bases, with 17 bases between them. The CDR3: CASSPSGDLYQETQYF. The CDR3 nucleotides are TGTGCCAGCTCCCCGTCCGGGGATCTCTACCAAGAGACCCAGTACTTC.

The chain is built from TRBV11-2 and TRBJ2-2, with 7 positions matching TRBD1. Germline V gene lookup returns CDR1 SGHAT and CDR2 FQNNGV. The CDR3 has 13 amino acids. The J segment lost 6 bases and the V segment lost 4 bases, leaving 2 bases of the junction unmatched. CDR3 sequence: CASSSDRAGELFF. CDR3 coding DNA: TGTGCCAGCAGCTCCGACAGGGCCGGGGAGCTGTTTTTT. The whole variable domain, filled in from reference TRBV11-2 and TRBJ2-2, reads EAGVAQSPRYKIIEKRQSVAFWCNPISGHATLYWYQQILGQGPKLLIQFQNNGVVDDSQLPKDRFSAERLKGVDSTLKIQPAKLEDSAVYLCASSSDRAGELFFGEGSRLTVL.